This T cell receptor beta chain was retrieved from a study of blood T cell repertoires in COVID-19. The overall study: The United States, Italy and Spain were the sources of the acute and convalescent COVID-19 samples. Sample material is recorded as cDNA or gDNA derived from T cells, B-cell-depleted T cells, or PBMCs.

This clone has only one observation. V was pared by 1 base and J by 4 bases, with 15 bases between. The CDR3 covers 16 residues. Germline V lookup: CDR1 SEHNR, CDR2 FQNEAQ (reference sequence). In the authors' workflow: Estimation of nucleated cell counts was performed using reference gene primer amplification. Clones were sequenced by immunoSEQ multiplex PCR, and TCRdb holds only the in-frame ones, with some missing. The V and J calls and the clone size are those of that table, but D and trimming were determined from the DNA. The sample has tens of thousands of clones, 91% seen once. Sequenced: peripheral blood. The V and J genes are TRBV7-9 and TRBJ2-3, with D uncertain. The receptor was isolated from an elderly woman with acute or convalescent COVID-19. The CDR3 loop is CASSLGGGRRSDTQYF. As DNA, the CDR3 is TGTGCCAGCAGCTTAGGCGGCGGCCGCCGCTCAGATACGCAGTATTTT.